This T cell receptor (beta chain) is from a study of cytomegalovirus exposure and HLA in healthy donors. The overall study: Both the 120 or so validation repertoires and the roughly 700 first-cohort repertoires used the same platform, as reported by a later analysis.

This clone was seen only once. Its antigen is still unknown. General study results and limits: Most TCR sequences proved rare, with some public TCRs found in many donors. The tendency of first-cohort TCR clusters to co-occur in the 90 to 150 validation repertoires was the finding of a later analysis. Cytomegalovirus-associated status was assigned to 164 TCR beta chains.

Only in-frame clones appear in the TCRdb table, and some are missing; sequencing was by immunoSEQ multiplex PCR. The sample lists roughly 150,000 clones, approximately 86% occurring once. Trimming left V 1 base short and J 1 base short, with 11 bases between. There are 15 residues in the CDR3. In germline, CDR1 is LGHNA, CDR2 YNFKEQ. Sequenced material: PBMCs. The TCR was taken from a woman aged 18-35 years in good health and CMV-seronegative. V usage is TRBV4-2 and J usage is TRBJ2-7, with D hard to call. In DNA, the CDR3 is TGTGCCAGCAGCCAAGTCCCAGGCCTTTCCTACGAGCAGTACTTC. Its translation is CASSQVPGLSYEQYF.